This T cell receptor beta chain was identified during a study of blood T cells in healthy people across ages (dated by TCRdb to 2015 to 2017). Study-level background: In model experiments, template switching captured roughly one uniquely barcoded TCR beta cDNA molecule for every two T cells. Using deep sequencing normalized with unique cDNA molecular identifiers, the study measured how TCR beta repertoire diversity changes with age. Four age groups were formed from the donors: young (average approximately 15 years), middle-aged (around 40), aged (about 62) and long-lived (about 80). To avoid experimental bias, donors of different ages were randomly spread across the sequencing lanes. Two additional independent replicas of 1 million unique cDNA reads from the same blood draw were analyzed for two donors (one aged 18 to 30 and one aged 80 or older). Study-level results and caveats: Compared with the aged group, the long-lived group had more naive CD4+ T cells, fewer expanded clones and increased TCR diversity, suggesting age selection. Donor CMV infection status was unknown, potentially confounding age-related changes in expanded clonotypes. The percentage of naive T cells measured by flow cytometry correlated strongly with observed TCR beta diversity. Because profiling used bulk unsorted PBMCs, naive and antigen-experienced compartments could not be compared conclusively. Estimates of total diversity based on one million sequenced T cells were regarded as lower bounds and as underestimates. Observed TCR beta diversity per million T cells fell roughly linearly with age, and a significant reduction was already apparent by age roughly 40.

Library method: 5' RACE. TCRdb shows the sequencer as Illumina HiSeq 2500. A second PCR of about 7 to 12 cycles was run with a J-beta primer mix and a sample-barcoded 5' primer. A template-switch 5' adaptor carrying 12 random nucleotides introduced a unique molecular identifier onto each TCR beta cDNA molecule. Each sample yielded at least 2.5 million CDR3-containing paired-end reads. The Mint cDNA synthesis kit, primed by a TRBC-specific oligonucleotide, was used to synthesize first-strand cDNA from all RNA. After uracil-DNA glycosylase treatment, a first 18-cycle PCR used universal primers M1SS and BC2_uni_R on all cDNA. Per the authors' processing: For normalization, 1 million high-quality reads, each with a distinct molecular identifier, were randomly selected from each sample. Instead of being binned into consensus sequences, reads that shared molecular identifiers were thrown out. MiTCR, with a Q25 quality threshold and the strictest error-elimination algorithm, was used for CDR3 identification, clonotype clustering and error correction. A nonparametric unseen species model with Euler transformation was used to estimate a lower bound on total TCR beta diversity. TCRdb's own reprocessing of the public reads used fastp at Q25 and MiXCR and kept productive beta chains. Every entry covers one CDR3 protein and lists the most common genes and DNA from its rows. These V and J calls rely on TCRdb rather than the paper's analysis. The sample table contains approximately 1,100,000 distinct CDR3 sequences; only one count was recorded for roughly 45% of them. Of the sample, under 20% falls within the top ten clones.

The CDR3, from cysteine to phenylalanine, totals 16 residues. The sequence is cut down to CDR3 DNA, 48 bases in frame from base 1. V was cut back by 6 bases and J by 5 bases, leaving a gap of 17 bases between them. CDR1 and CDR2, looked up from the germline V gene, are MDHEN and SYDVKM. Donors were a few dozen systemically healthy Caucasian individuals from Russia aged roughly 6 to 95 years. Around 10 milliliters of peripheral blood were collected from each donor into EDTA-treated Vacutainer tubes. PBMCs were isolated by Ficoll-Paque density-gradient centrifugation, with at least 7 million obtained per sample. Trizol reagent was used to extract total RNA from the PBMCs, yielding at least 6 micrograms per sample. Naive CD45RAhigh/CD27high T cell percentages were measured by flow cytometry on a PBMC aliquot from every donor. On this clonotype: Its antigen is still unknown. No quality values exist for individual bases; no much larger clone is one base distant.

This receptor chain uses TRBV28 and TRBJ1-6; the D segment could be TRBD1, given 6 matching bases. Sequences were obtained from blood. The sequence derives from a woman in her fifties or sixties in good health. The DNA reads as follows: TGTGCCAGCAGCCTACAGGGAGCGCTCGATAATTCACCCCTCCACTTT. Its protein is CASSLQGALDNSPLHF.